A single sample gave rise to the 27 T cell receptor beta chains below, sequenced in a study of blood T cell repertoires in COVID-19. Here immunoSEQ multiplex PCR was the method, and the copy in TCRdb shows in-frame clones only, minus some. This table has a few hundred thousand clones, roughly 85% appearing once. The sequenced material came from peripheral blood. These receptors all stem from a man over 45 with active or convalescent COVID-19.

The chain uses TRBV5-6 and TRBJ2-3; no reliable D call. Germline V gene lookup returns CDR1 SGHDT and CDR2 YYEEEE. The CDR3 covers 15 residues. The V end was cut by 0 bases, the J end by 2 bases, with 10 bases between. CDR3 coding DNA: TGTGCCAGCAGCTTGGGGGCAGTCGTCACAGATACGCAGTATTTT. Translating gives CASSLGAVVTDTQYF. Using reference TRBV5-6 and TRBJ2-3 for the parts outside the CDR3, the full variable domain is DAGVTQSPTHLIKTRGQQVTLRCSPKSGHDTVSWYQQALGQGPQFIFQYYEEEERQRGNFPDRFSGHQFPNYSSELNVNALLLGDSALYLCASSLGAVVTDTQYFGPGTRLTVL.

The rearrangement uses TRBV10-1 and TRBJ2-5; 12 nucleotides match TRBD2. CDR3 length equals 15 residues. Germline loops: CDR1 WNHNN, CDR2 SYGVQD (reference sequence). The trim removed 6 bases at V and 5 bases at J, leaving 7 bases unmatched. CDR3: CASSDRLAGVETQYF. Here the CDR3 DNA reads TGCGCCAGCAGCGACCGACTAGCGGGAGTGGAGACCCAGTACTTC.

J is TRBJ2-1 and V is TRBV28, with no clear D. Germline lookup yields CDR1 MDHEN and CDR2 SYDVKM. The CDR3 extends over 12 amino acids. Trimming pared 3 bases from V and 5 bases from J, leaving 5 bases between. The CDR3 sequence: CASSFQNNEQFF. The DNA for the CDR3 is TGTGCCAGCAGTTTCCAGAACAATGAGCAGTTCTTC.

The chain is built from TRBV5-1 and TRBJ2-2; no reliable D call. The germline CDR1 and CDR2 sequences are SGHRS and YFSETQ. V lost 0 bases to trimming and J lost 1 base, with 7 bases between them. The CDR3 runs to 15 residues. CDR3 nucleotides: TGCGCCAGCAGCTTGGGACAACAGAACACCGGGGAGCTGTTTTTT. Translating gives CASSLGQQNTGELFF.

V is TRBV27 and J is TRBJ1-3, with D tentatively TRBD1 (6 bases). Trimming took off 5 bases at V and 8 bases at J, with 22 bases between the two ends. The CDR3 runs 16 residues. Germline assignment: CDR1 MNHEY and CDR2 SMNVEV (reference sequence). CDR3 residues: CASSPRVNREMDTIYF. CDR3 DNA sequence: TGTGCCAGCAGTCCACGGGTTAACAGGGAAATGGACACCATATATTTT.

The chain joins TRBV20-1 to TRBJ1-2; D is undetermined. V was trimmed by 3 bases and J by 8 bases, leaving 4 bases between them. The V gene's germline CDR1 is DFQATT and CDR2 SNEGSKA (reference sequence). CDR3 length: 9 amino acids. The DNA for the CDR3 is TGCAGTGCTAGCCGGGGCTACACCTTC. Translating gives CSASRGYTF.

The J gene is TRBJ1-2, the V gene TRBV30; D not resolved. The V and J ends lost 5 bases and 4 bases respectively, with 11 bases between them. The CDR3 runs 12 residues. CDR1 is GTSNPN, CDR2 SVGIG, per germline (reference sequence). The CDR3 loop reads CAWGEQSYGYTF. The CDR3 DNA reads TGTGCCTGGGGTGAACAAAGCTATGGCTACACCTTC.

The rearrangement joins TRBV19 to TRBJ1-4; tentative D call: TRBD1 (5 bases). From germline, CDR1 is LNHDA and CDR2 SQIVND (reference sequence). V lost 4 bases and J lost 4, with 13 bases in between. This CDR3 is 15 amino acids long. CDR3 DNA: TGTGCCAGTAGTACCTTCCGACAGTTTAATGAAAAACTGTTTTTT. This gives the protein CASSTFRQFNEKLFF. The full variable domain, rest sourced from reference TRBV19 and TRBJ1-4, is DGGITQSPKYLFRKEGQNVTLSCEQNLNHDAMYWYRQDPGQGLRLIYYSQIVNDFQKGDIAEGYSVSREKKESFPLTVTSAQKNPTAFYLCASSTFRQFNEKLFFGSGTQLSVL.

The chain couples TRBV24-1 to TRBJ1-4, with D uncertain. The CDR3 spans 15 residues. Germline V gene data show CDR1 as KGHDR and CDR2 as SFDVKD. Between the trimmed V and J ends, which lost 4 bases and 2 bases, there was a span of 10 bases. CDR3 coding DNA: TGTGCCACCAGTGAGCCGGGTGGGACTAATGAAAAACTGTTTTTT. It yields the protein CATSEPGGTNEKLFF.

About this clone itself: A read error may produce the germline difference seen at one junction end. The chain combines TRBV2 with TRBJ2-7; D perhaps matches TRBD1 (5 bases). Germline V lookup: CDR1 SNHLY, CDR2 FYNNEI. CDR3 length: 14 residues. The chain's CDR3 is CASSRDSASHEQYF. The CDR3 nucleotides are TGTGCCAGCAGCCGCGACAGTGCCTCCCACGAGCAGTACTTC.

In nucleotides, the CDR3 is TGTGCCAGCAGTGAAGGTTTCGGGGATTCACCCCTCCACTTT. This codes for CASSEGFGDSPLHF. This sequence joins TRBV2 and TRBJ1-6; D is unclear. The V end was cut by 1 base, the J end by 8 bases, with 9 bases between. CDR3 size: 14 residues. Germline assignment: CDR1 SNHLY and CDR2 FYNNEI.

This rearrangement joins TRBV6-1 to TRBJ2-2; D is undetermined. V was clipped by 3 bases and J by 6 bases, with 8 bases between them. This CDR3 has 13 residues. From germline, CDR1 is MNHNS and CDR2 SASEGT. Here the CDR3 DNA reads TGTGCCAGCAGTGAGACAACCCCCGGGGAGCTGTTTTTT. It specifies CASSETTPGELFF.

The CDR3 spells CAIKGQGSAGELFF. Here the CDR3 DNA reads TGTGCCATCAAGGGACAGGGGTCCGCCGGGGAGCTGTTTTTT. The V call is TRBV10-3, the J call TRBJ2-2; 10 nucleotides agree with TRBD1. This CDR3 region has 14 residues. The germline gives CDR1 ENHRY, CDR2 SYGVKD. V was pared by 7 bases and J by 6 bases, with 5 bases of the junction left unmatched.

As regards this clone: At one of its ends the junction is not consistent with the germline gene, which may arise from a read error. J is TRBJ1-2 and V is TRBV5-1, with D possibly TRBD1 on 6 matching bases. CDR1 is SGHRS and CDR2 is YFSETQ in the germline V gene. The CDR3 spans 14 residues. The DNA for the CDR3 is TGCGCCAGCGGATCAGGGGTTTTTAACGATGGCTACACCTTC. Protein: CASGSGVFNDGYTF.

This clone was observed once. This CDR3 is CSVEAGYEQYF. As DNA, the CDR3 is TGCAGCGTTGAAGCGGGGTACGAGCAGTACTTC. The chain joins TRBV29-1 to TRBJ2-7; D is possibly TRBD2 (5 bases). The CDR3 covers 11 residues. V was shortened by 1 base and J by 4 bases, with 5 bases between the two germline ends. Germline V gene data show CDR1 as SQVTM and CDR2 as ANQGSEA.

This chain connects TRBV27 to TRBJ1-2; 9 bases are shared with TRBD1. The CDR3 has 15 residues. The V and J ends lost 4 bases and 7 bases, in that order; junction bases with no gene match: 10. Germline-derived CDR1 and CDR2 are MNHEY and SMNVEV (reference sequence). The CDR3 bases are TGTGCCAGCAGTTCCACCCTCGGGACAGGGATTGGCTACACCTTC. It specifies CASSSTLGTGIGYTF.

The chain couples TRBV5-5 to TRBJ2-7; possibly TRBD2 for D (6 bases). CDR3 length: 14 amino acids. V lost 4 bases to trimming and J lost 3 bases, with 14 bases between them. Per germline, CDR1 SGHKS and CDR2 YYEKEE (reference sequence). CDR3 nucleotides: TGTGCCAGCAGCCTTTCCGGCGGGAACTACGAGCAGTACTTC. Encoded protein: CASSLSGGNYEQYF.

The sample holds one count of this clone. The V gene is TRBV6-5, the J gene TRBJ2-5, with TRBD1 matching 11 bases. CDR3 length equals 15 residues. J was trimmed by 3 bases and V by 5 bases; bases with no gene match: 5. Looked up from germline, CDR1 is MNHEY and CDR2 is SVGAGI. In nucleotides, the CDR3 is TGTGCCAGCAGTATCCGGGACAGGGGGGAAGAGACCCAGTACTTC. Residues: CASSIRDRGEETQYF.

This clone is a singleton in its sample. This chain uses TRBV21-1 with TRBJ1-5; TRBD1 is taken as the D call from the table, unchecked against the DNA. TRBV21-1 is listed as a pseudogene. The CDR3 runs to 15 residues. The CDR3 region is CASSKALTGNQPQHF. The CDR3, as DNA: TGTGCCAGCAGCAAAGCGCTGACAGGAAATCAGCCCCAGCATTTT.

This sequence joins TRBV11-2 and TRBJ2-7; 9 bases align to TRBD2. The CDR3 runs 16 residues. Per germline, CDR1 SGHAT and CDR2 FQNNGV. V dropped 5 bases and J dropped 1; count of bases not matched to a gene: 9. The CDR3 loop reads CASSLYPREGSYEQYF. DNA of the CDR3: TGTGCCAGCAGCCTCTATCCGCGGGAGGGGTCCTACGAGCAGTACTTC.

V is TRBV5-1 and J is TRBJ2-7, with a possible D match to TRBD1 (5 bases). Trimming removed 4 bases at V and 3 bases at J, with 11 bases between. CDR1 is SGHRS and CDR2 is YFSETQ in the germline V gene. The CDR3 contains 13 residues. Here the CDR3 DNA reads TGCGCCAGCAGCCTCACGCAGGGCTACGAGCAGTACTTC. As protein: CASSLTQGYEQYF.

V gene TRBV14 combines with J gene TRBJ1-3; no definite D call. The germline V gene encodes CDR1 SGHDN and CDR2 FVKESK. The CDR3 runs 14 residues. The V gene lost 0 bases and the J gene lost 5 bases, with 8 bases spanning the gap. CDR3 residues: CASSQDGSRNTIYF. CDR3 bases: TGTGCCAGCAGCCAAGATGGGAGCAGAAACACCATATATTTT.

The CDR3 region is CASSTGLAGGDEQYF. CDR3 coding DNA: TGTGCCAGCAGCACGGGACTAGCGGGAGGGGACGAGCAGTACTTC. The V and J genes are TRBV5-4 and TRBJ2-7; 16 bases align to TRBD2. The CDR3 contains 15 residues. The germline CDR1 and CDR2 sequences are SGHNT and YYREEE (reference sequence). The junction had 3 bases not matched to a gene; V was cut back by 4 bases and J by 5 bases.

V usage is TRBV3-1 (or the pseudogene TRBV3-2) and J usage is TRBJ2-2, with D unresolved. The length of the CDR3 is 15 residues. Germline V gene sequence: CDR1 LGHDT, CDR2 YNNKEL (reference sequence). The V end was cut by 1 base, the J end by 3 bases, with 9 bases between. The chain's CDR3 is CASSQATGDTGELFF. The DNA for the CDR3 is TGTGCCAGCAGCCAAGCGACCGGAGACACCGGGGAGCTGTTTTTT.

J is TRBJ2-2 and V is TRBV3-1 (or the pseudogene TRBV3-2); D unresolved. Germline CDR1 reads LGHDT; CDR2 reads YNNKEL (reference sequence). There are 14 residues in the CDR3. V was pared by 0 bases and J by 9 bases, with 11 bases between. CDR3 bases: TGTGCCAGCAGCCAAGAGGGCAGTACGCGGGAGCTGTTTTTT. Protein: CASSQEGSTRELFF.

The chain is built from TRBV18 and TRBJ2-1; 8 nucleotides agree with TRBD2. V lost 2 bases and J lost 7; bases outside the gene matches: 1. Germline V gene lookup returns CDR1 KGHSH and CDR2 LQKENI. The CDR3 has 13 residues. In nucleotides, the CDR3 is TGTGCCAGCTCACCAGGGACTAGTAATGAGCAGTTCTTC. Translation gives CASSPGTSNEQFF.

The J gene is TRBJ2-3, the V gene TRBV7-2; the match to TRBD2 covers 8 bases. The germline V gene encodes CDR1 SGHTA and CDR2 FQGNSA. The CDR3 extends over 11 amino acids. The ends lost 8 bases at V and 6 bases at J; junction bases unmatched: 1. CDR3 residues: CASASGDTQYF. CDR3 bases: TGTGCCAGCGCTAGCGGGGATACGCAGTATTTT.